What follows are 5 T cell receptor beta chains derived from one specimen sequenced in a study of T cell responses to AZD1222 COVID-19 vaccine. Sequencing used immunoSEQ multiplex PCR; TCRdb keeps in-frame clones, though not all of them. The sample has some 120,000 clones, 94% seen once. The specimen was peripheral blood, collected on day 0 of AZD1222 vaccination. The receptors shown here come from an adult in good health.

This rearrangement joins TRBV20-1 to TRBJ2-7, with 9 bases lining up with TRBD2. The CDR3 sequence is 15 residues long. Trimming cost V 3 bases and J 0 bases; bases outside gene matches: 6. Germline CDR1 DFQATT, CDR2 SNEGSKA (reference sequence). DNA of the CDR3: TGCAGTGCTAGTCTATTAGCGGGAGACTCCTACGAGCAGTACTTC. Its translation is CSASLLAGDSYEQYF.

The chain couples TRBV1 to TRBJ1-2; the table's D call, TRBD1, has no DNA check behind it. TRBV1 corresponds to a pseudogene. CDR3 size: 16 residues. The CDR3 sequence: CTSSQGSPRRTWGYTF. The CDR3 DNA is TGCACCAGCAGCCAAGGTTCCCCCCGCCGGACATGGGGCTACACCTTC.

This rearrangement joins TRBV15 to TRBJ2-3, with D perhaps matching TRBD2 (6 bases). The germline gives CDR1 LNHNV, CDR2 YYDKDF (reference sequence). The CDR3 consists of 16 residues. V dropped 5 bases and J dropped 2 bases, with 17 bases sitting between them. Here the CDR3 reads CATSLGLAVHTDTQYF. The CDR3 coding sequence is TGTGCCACCAGCTTGGGACTCGCGGTCCACACAGATACGCAGTATTTT.

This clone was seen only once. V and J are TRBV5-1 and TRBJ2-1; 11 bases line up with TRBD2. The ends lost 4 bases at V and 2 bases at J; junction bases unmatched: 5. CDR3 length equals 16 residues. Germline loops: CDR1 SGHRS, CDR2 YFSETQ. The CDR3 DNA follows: TGCGCCAGCAGCCCGATAGCGGGAGGGCCCTACAATGAGCAGTTCTTC. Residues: CASSPIAGGPYNEQFF.

The CDR3 DNA sequence: TGTGCCAGCAGGTCGGGGCCCATTTGGACTAATGAAAAACTGTTTTTT. Encoded protein: CASRSGPIWTNEKLFF. The chain combines TRBV2 with TRBJ1-4; a weak D match, TRBD1 (5 bases). Germline CDR1 reads SNHLY; CDR2 reads FYNNEI. Trimming pared 6 bases from V and 2 bases from J, leaving 16 bases between. This CDR3 is 16 amino acids long. Looking up the rest from reference TRBV2 and TRBJ1-4 gives the full variable domain: EPEVTQTPSHQVTQMGQEVILRCVPISNHLYFYWYRQILGQKVEFLVSFYNNEISEKSEIFDDQFSVERPDGSNFTLKIRSTKLEDSAMYFCASRSGPIWTNEKLFFGSGTQLSVL.